The 29 T cell receptor beta chains presented below share a single source sample, sequenced in a study of OX40 agonist ivuxolimab in advanced cancers. Clones were read by immunoSEQ multiplex PCR, and TCRdb kept only the in-frame ones, dropping some. The sample has some 64,000 clones; roughly 85% are singletons. The specimen was CD4+ or CD8+ T cells sorted from blood, collected in a trial of the OX40 agonist ivuxolimab. These receptors all come from an adult with an advanced solid tumor such as melanoma, head and neck, liver or kidney cancer.

The rearrangement joins TRBV9 to TRBJ2-5; 9 bases fit TRBD1. The CDR3 extends over 15 amino acids. Trimming cost V 3 bases and J 1 base; bases outside gene matches: 4. Germline V gene lookup returns CDR1 SGDLS and CDR2 YYNGEE. CDR3 bases: TGTGCCAGCAGCGCAGGGACAGGGTCCCAAGAGACCCAGTACTTC. Amino acids: CASSAGTGSQETQYF.

The chain combines TRBV6-1 with TRBJ1-2; D uncertain. There are 13 residues in the CDR3. Looked up from germline, CDR1 is MNHNS and CDR2 is SASEGT. The V and J ends lost 4 bases and 5 bases respectively, with 11 bases between them. CDR3 region: CASSVESGYGYTF. The CDR3 region has the DNA TGTGCCAGCAGTGTGGAATCGGGGTATGGCTACACCTTC.

V usage is TRBV5-1 and J usage is TRBJ2-3; D possibly corresponds to TRBD2 (5 bases). V lost 0 bases and J 2 bases, leaving 13 bases between the germline ends. Germline values: CDR1 SGHRS, CDR2 YFSETQ. The CDR3 spans 16 residues. In nucleotides, the CDR3 is TGCGCCAGCAGCTTGGGGAACGCGGGTCCCACAGATACGCAGTATTTT. Its protein is CASSLGNAGPTDTQYF.

By share of the sample, this clone is medium-sized (0.01 to 0.1%). The chain carries TRBV5-1 and TRBJ2-7; 10 positions match TRBD2. This CDR3 comprises 18 residues. Germline CDR1 reads SGHRS; CDR2 reads YFSETQ. V lost 0 bases, J lost 4 bases, and 13 bases stayed unmatched. Here the CDR3 reads CASSLATLSGRAEYEQYF. CDR3 DNA: TGCGCCAGCAGCTTGGCAACGCTGAGCGGGAGGGCCGAGTACGAGCAGTACTTC.

The genes are TRBV6-1 and TRBJ2-2, with unresolved D. The CDR3 covers 13 residues. V gave up 5 bases and J gave up 5 bases, with 9 bases separating them. Germline loops: CDR1 MNHNS, CDR2 SASEGT. This CDR3 reads CASSRIRTGELFF. CDR3 nucleotide sequence: TGTGCCAGCAGTCGAATCCGGACCGGGGAGCTGTTTTTT.

The V call is TRBV9, the J call TRBJ1-3; 7 nucleotides align to TRBD1. CDR1 and CDR2 from the germline V gene are SGDLS and YYNGEE. Trimming removed 5 bases from V and 5 bases from J; junction bases left unmatched: 10. The length of the CDR3 is 15 residues. CDR3 region: CASRLQRQGRNTIYF. The CDR3 bases are TGTGCCAGCAGACTTCAACGACAGGGACGAAACACCATATATTTT.

The J gene is TRBJ1-2, the V gene TRBV4-1; D is ambiguous. This CDR3 has 13 residues. Germline V CDR1 and CDR2: MGHRA, YSYEKL. V was trimmed by 4 bases and J by 9 bases, leaving 15 bases between them. This chain's CDR3 is CASSPGPNRSYTF. As DNA, the CDR3 is TGCGCCAGCAGCCCCGGGCCAAATCGGAGCTACACCTTC.

This chain joins TRBV7-6 and TRBJ1-2, with D perhaps matching TRBD1 (6 bases). The germline V gene encodes CDR1 SGHVS and CDR2 FNYEAQ. This CDR3 is built from 13 residues. V shed 10 bases and J shed 6 bases, with 18 bases lying between them. CDR3 amino acids: CAIMTRGYHGYTF. CDR3 DNA: TGTGCCATCATGACCAGGGGTTATCATGGCTACACCTTC.

The V gene is TRBV5-6, the J gene TRBJ2-1; TRBD2 matches 10 bases. The CDR3 runs to 14 residues. V lost 6 bases to trimming and J lost 4 bases; unmatched junction nucleotides: 4. The germline gives CDR1 SGHDT, CDR2 YYEEEE. CDR3 residues: CASKGLALYNEQFF. CDR3 nucleotide sequence: TGTGCCAGCAAGGGACTAGCGCTTTACAATGAGCAGTTCTTC.

The gene calls are TRBV5-1 and TRBJ2-1, with no clear D. Trimming shortened V by 5 bases and J by 1 base, and 16 bases separated the two germline ends. The CDR3 runs 16 residues. CDR1 and CDR2 from the germline V gene are SGHRS and YFSETQ. The CDR3 loop is CASRKNERFSYNEQFF. The DNA of the CDR3 is TGCGCCAGCAGAAAGAACGAGCGATTTTCCTACAATGAGCAGTTCTTC.

This clone has a single count. The J gene is TRBJ2-6, the V gene TRBV7-9, with D unresolved. In germline, CDR1 is SEHNR, CDR2 FQNEAQ (reference sequence). The CDR3 length is 16 residues. Trimming took 5 bases from V and 3 from J, leaving 14 bases between them. CDR3 sequence reads: CASSPRTLGGANVLTF. CDR3 nucleotides: TGTGCCAGCAGCCCAAGGACGTTGGGTGGGGCCAACGTCCTGACTTTC.

Notes on this clone: The junction shows a germline mismatch at one end, possibly a read error. The J gene is TRBJ2-1, the V gene TRBV2; D is possibly TRBD2 (6 bases). CDR1 is SNHLY, CDR2 FYNNEI, per germline. CDR3 size: 16 residues. The chain's CDR3 is CASSEGTAGSYNEQFF. In DNA form, the CDR3 reads TGTGCCAGCAGCGAAGGTACCGCGGGAAGCTACAATGAGCAGTTCTTC.

The chain is built from TRBV30 and TRBJ2-7; unclear D gene. This CDR3 has 12 amino acids. In germline, CDR1 is GTSNPN, CDR2 SVGIG (reference sequence). Trimming took off 1 base at V and 5 bases at J, with 9 bases between the two ends. The CDR3 protein is CAWSAGFNEQYF. CDR3 in DNA: TGTGCCTGGAGTGCCGGGTTCAACGAGCAGTACTTC. Supplemented by reference TRBV30 and TRBJ2-7, the full variable domain reads SQTIHQWPATLVQPVGSPLSLECTVEGTSNPNLYWYRQAAGRGLQLLFYSVGIGQISSEVPQNLSASRPQDRQFILSSKKLLLSDSGFYLCAWSAGFNEQYFGPGTRLTVT.

V usage is TRBV10-3 and J usage is TRBJ2-6; TRBD1 agrees at 11 bases. The CDR3 has 17 amino acids. Germline V CDR1 and CDR2: ENHRY, SYGVKD. V gave up 7 bases and J gave up 2 bases; unmatched junction bases: 7. CDR3 sequence (DNA): TGTGCCATCACTAGGACAGGGGGCGCCGCTGGGGCCAACGTCCTGACTTTC. Encoded protein: CAITRTGGAAGANVLTF.

This chain joins TRBV6-5 and TRBJ1-1; TRBD1 aligns across 7 bases. Trimming removed 6 bases from V and 11 bases from J; junction bases left unmatched: 6. The length of the CDR3 is 11 residues. Germline-derived CDR1 and CDR2 are MNHEY and SVGAGI. CDR3 residues: CASRSTGHAFF. The CDR3 bases are TGTGCCAGCAGGTCGACAGGGCATGCTTTCTTT.

Written as DNA, the CDR3 is TGTGCCAGCAGTTCTCCCCTAGCGGGAGGAAACAATGAGCAGTTCTTC. Translation: CASSSPLAGGNNEQFF. The genes are TRBV6-5 and TRBJ2-1; the match to TRBD2 covers 11 bases. Unmatched junction bases numbered 7, after V lost 4 bases and J lost 5 bases. Germline assignment: CDR1 MNHEY and CDR2 SVGAGI. The CDR3 totals 16 residues.

The chain recombines TRBV7-3 with TRBJ2-7; D is unclear. This CDR3 is 13 amino acids long. Trimming left V 1 base short and J 7 bases short, with 11 bases between. From germline, CDR1 is SGHTA and CDR2 FQGTGA. The CDR3 loop reads CASSLNRFGEQYF. Written as DNA, the CDR3 is TGTGCCAGCAGCTTAAACCGTTTTGGTGAGCAGTACTTC.

A note on this clone: This CDR3 is also generated by other DNA sequences in the sample. The CDR3 is CAWGRDGEKLFF. For the CDR3, the DNA is TGTGCCTGGGGTCGGGACGGTGAAAAACTGTTTTTT. V usage is TRBV30 and J usage is TRBJ1-4; TRBD1 might be the D (5 bases). There are 12 residues in the CDR3. Per the germline V gene, CDR1 is GTSNPN and CDR2 is SVGIG (reference sequence). V lost 5 bases, J lost 7 bases, and 11 bases lay in between. The full variable domain, with the rest looked up from reference TRBV30 and TRBJ1-4, is SQTIHQWPATLVQPVGSPLSLECTVEGTSNPNLYWYRQAAGRGLQLLFYSVGIGQISSEVPQNLSASRPQDRQFILSSKKLLLSDSGFYLCAWGRDGEKLFFGSGTQLSVL.

The V and J genes are TRBV27 and TRBJ2-7; D not resolved. With 2 bases removed from V and 1 base from J, the gap between germline ends came to 6 bases. This CDR3 has 13 amino acids. Germline assignment: CDR1 MNHEY and CDR2 SMNVEV (reference sequence). The CDR3 protein is CASSLLSSYEQYF. In DNA, the CDR3 is TGTGCCAGCAGTTTACTCTCGTCCTACGAGCAGTACTTC.

The genes are TRBV5-4 and TRBJ1-2; possible D gene TRBD1, 6 bases. This CDR3 is 13 amino acids long. V shed 2 bases and J shed 6 bases, with 11 bases lying between them. Germline V gives CDR1 SGHNT, CDR2 YYREEE (reference sequence). The CDR3 DNA sequence: TGTGCCAGCAGCTTCGGGGGGGCAAATGGCTACACCTTC. This codes for CASSFGGANGYTF.

The genes are TRBV11-3 and TRBJ2-1; TRBD1 aligns across 8 bases. The CDR3 contains 15 residues. Germline V CDR1 and CDR2: SGHNT, YENEEA. The V and J ends lost 5 bases and 8 bases, in that order; junction bases with no gene match: 11. The CDR3 nucleotides are TGTGCCAGCAGCCCCGGGACAGGTAGGATCGATGAGCAGTTCTTC. Its protein product is CASSPGTGRIDEQFF.

This chain joins TRBV2 and TRBJ1-2; 9 bases map to TRBD1. CDR3 size: 12 residues. Germline CDR1 reads SNHLY; CDR2 reads FYNNEI. The V and J ends lost 4 bases and 8 bases, in that order; junction bases with no gene match: 2. The CDR3 spells CASSGTGEGYTF. Written as DNA, the CDR3 is TGTGCCAGCAGTGGGACAGGGGAGGGCTACACCTTC.

This chain uses TRBV7-2 with TRBJ1-1, with D possibly TRBD1 on 6 matching bases. Trimming stripped 6 bases from V and 0 bases from J, with 20 bases between. Germline V gives CDR1 SGHTA, CDR2 FQGNSA. The CDR3 has 17 residues. The CDR3 DNA reads as TGTGCCAGCAGTCGGTGGGGGGCCGTCAACCTGAACACTGAAGCTTTCTTT. It yields the protein CASSRWGAVNLNTEAFF.

This clone has just a few counts. V gene TRBV5-1 combines with J gene TRBJ2-1; 8 bases are a match to TRBD2. Germline V gives CDR1 SGHRS, CDR2 YFSETQ. The CDR3 totals 15 residues. The V gene end was trimmed by 0 bases and the J gene end by 7 bases; junction bases not matched to a gene: 6. The DNA for the CDR3 is TGCGCCAGCAGCTTGGACCTAGCGGGCGGAAATGAGCAGTTCTTC. This gives the protein CASSLDLAGGNEQFF.

V gene TRBV7-8 combines with J gene TRBJ2-3; D gene uncertain. There are 14 residues in the CDR3. Germline values: CDR1 SGHVS, CDR2 FQNEAQ. V lost 3 bases to trimming and J lost 0 bases, with 7 bases between them. Here the CDR3 DNA reads TGTGCCAGCAGCTTTGGGTTTAGCACAGATACGCAGTATTTT. Protein product: CASSFGFSTDTQYF.

The rearrangement links TRBV5-4 to TRBJ2-1; D tentatively fits TRBD1 or TRBD2 (5 bases each). CDR1 and CDR2 from the germline V gene are SGHNT and YYREEE (reference sequence). V dropped 1 base and J dropped 4 bases, with 12 bases sitting between them. CDR3 length equals 15 residues. This chain's CDR3 is CASSLQGVRYNEQFF. CDR3 DNA: TGTGCCAGCAGCTTGCAGGGAGTGAGATACAATGAGCAGTTCTTC. Based on the CDR3 plus reference TRBV5-4 and TRBJ2-1, the full variable domain is ETGVTQSPTHLIKTRGQQVTLRCSSQSGHNTVSWYQQALGQGPQFIFQYYREEENGRGNFPPRFSGLQFPNYSSELNVNALELDDSALYLCASSLQGVRYNEQFFGPGTRLTVL.

This sequence joins TRBV10-2 and TRBJ1-1; 8 positions match TRBD1. This CDR3 is built from 14 residues. Trimming cost V 6 bases and J 1 base; bases outside gene matches: 4. CDR1 and CDR2 (germline): WSHSY, SAAADI. The CDR3 loop reads CASRPTGENTEAFF. Here the CDR3 DNA reads TGCGCCAGCAGACCGACAGGGGAGAACACTGAAGCTTTCTTT.

The chain links TRBV4-2 to TRBJ2-7; D may correspond to TRBD1 or TRBD2 (6 bases each). V gave up 1 base and J gave up 2 bases, with 12 bases separating them. This CDR3 contains 15 residues. Germline CDR1 LGHNA, CDR2 YNFKEQ. CDR3 sequence (DNA): TGTGCCAGCAGCCAAGTAGGGGGGCTAGCCTACGAGCAGTACTTC. It translates to CASSQVGGLAYEQYF.

V and J are TRBV9 and TRBJ2-1, with 11 bases that match TRBD2. The CDR3 spans 14 residues. Germline V lookup: CDR1 SGDLS, CDR2 YYNGEE. V was clipped by 4 bases and J by 8 bases; unmatched bases: 5. The CDR3 coding sequence is TGTGCCAGCAGCCCACTAGCGGGGGCAGATGAGCAGTTCTTC. It is translated as CASSPLAGADEQFF.